Following are 3 T cell receptor beta chains from one sample sequenced in a study of blood T cell repertoires in COVID-19. TCRdb's table, derived via immunoSEQ multiplex PCR, lists solely in-frame clones and lacks some. The profile shows 100,000 to 150,000 clones, 81% of them singletons. The source material was peripheral blood. The origin of the receptors is a man in his thirties or forties with COVID-19, enrolled during active disease.

This clone came up once. The chain employs TRBV5-1 and TRBJ1-1, with D tentatively TRBD1 (5 bases). Trimming removed 0 bases from V and 4 bases from J, with 16 bases in between. This CDR3 spans 16 amino acids. Germline values: CDR1 SGHRS, CDR2 YFSETQ. Here the CDR3 reads CASSLAFTGAGTEAFF. The CDR3 nucleotides are TGCGCCAGCAGCTTGGCGTTTACAGGAGCAGGCACTGAAGCTTTCTTT. Based on the CDR3 plus reference TRBV5-1 and TRBJ1-1, the full variable domain is KAGVTQTPRYLIKTRGQQVTLSCSPISGHRSVSWYQQTPGQGLQFLFEYFSETQRNKGNFPGRFSGRQFSNSRSEMNVSTLELGDSALYLCASSLAFTGAGTEAFFGQGTRLTVV.

The chain links TRBV12-5 to TRBJ2-5; 12 nucleotides line up with TRBD1. The CDR3 is made up of 20 amino acids. Trimming cost V 0 bases and J 3 bases; bases outside gene matches: 14. Germline-derived CDR1 and CDR2 are LGHNT and FRNRAP. The CDR3 nucleotides read TGTGCTAGTGGTTTGGTACATTCGTTGACAGGGACAGGGGGCGAAGAGACCCAGTACTTC. Encoded protein: CASGLVHSLTGTGGEETQYF.

The gene calls are TRBV5-6 and TRBJ2-1, with D perhaps TRBD1 (6 bases). The CDR3 totals 16 residues. V dropped 0 bases and J dropped 4 bases, with 14 bases sitting between them. Germline V CDR1 and CDR2: SGHDT, YYEEEE. The CDR3 loop is CASSLAAGASYNEQFF. CDR3 DNA: TGTGCCAGCAGCTTGGCGGCAGGGGCTTCTTACAATGAGCAGTTCTTC.